This TCR beta chain was recorded in a study of control samples from healthy donors and cancer patients. The CDR3 has 14 amino acids. From germline, CDR1 is SGHVS and CDR2 FQNEAQ. The junction had 1 base not matched to a gene; V was cut back by 1 base and J by 2 bases. Using immunoSEQ multiplex PCR, the repertoire was profiled, and TCRdb retains in-frame clones only, with some absent. The data show nearly 200,000 clones, 91% seen once. Sequences were obtained from blood. V gene TRBV7-8 combines with J gene TRBJ1-2, with 7 bases identical to TRBD1. The TCR sequence derives from a man aged 25 to 40 in good health. CDR3 amino acids: CASSLGQGNYGYTF. The CDR3 nucleotides are TGTGCCAGCAGCTTAGGACAGGGCAACTATGGCTACACCTTC.